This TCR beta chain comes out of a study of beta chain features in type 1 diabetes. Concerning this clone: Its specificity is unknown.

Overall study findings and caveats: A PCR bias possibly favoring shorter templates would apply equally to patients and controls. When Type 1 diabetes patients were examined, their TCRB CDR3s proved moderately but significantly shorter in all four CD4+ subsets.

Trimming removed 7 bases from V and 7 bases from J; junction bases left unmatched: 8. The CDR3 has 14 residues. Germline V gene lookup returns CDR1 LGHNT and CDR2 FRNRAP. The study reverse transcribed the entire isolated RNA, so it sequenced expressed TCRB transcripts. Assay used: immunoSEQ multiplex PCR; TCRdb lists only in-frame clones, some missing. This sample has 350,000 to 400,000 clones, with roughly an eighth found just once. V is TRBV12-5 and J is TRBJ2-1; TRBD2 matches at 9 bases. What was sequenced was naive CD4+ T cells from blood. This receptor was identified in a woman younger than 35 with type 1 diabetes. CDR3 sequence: CASAGGRVTNEQFF. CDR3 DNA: TGTGCTAGTGCCGGCGGGAGGGTCACAAATGAGCAGTTCTTC.